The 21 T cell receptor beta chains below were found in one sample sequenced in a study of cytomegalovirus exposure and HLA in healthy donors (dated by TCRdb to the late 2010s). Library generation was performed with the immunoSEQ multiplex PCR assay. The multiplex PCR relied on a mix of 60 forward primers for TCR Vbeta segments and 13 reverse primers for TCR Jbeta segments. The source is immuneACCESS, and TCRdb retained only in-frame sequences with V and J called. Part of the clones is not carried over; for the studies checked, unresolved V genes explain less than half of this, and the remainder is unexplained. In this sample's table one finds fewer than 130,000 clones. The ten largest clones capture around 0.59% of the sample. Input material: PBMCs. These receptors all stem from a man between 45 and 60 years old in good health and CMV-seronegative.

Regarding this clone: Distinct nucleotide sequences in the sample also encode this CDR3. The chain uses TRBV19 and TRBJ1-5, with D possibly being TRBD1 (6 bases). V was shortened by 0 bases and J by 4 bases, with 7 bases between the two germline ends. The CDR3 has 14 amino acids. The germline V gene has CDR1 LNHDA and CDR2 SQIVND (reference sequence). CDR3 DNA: TGTGCCAGTAGTATAGACAGGGGTAATCAGCCCCAGCATTTT. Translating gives CASSIDRGNQPQHF.

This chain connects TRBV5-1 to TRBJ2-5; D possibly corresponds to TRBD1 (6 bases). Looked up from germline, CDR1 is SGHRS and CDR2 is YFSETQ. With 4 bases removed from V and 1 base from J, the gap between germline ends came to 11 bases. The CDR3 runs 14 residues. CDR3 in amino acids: CASSLRDIQETQYF. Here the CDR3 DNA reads TGCGCCAGCAGCCTCCGGGACATCCAAGAGACCCAGTACTTC.

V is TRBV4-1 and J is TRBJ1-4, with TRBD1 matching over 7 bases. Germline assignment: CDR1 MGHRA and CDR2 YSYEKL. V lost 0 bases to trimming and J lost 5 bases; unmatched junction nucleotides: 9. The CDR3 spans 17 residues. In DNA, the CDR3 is TGCGCCAGCAGCCAAGATAATCCCGGACAGGCAAATGAAAAACTGTTTTTT. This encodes CASSQDNPGQANEKLFF.

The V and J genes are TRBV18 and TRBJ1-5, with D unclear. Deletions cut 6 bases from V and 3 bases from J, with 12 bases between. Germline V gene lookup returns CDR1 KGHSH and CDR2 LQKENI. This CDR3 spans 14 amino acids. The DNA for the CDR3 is TGTGCCAGCTCCGAGTATGTAGACAATCAGCCCCAGCATTTT. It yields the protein CASSEYVDNQPQHF.

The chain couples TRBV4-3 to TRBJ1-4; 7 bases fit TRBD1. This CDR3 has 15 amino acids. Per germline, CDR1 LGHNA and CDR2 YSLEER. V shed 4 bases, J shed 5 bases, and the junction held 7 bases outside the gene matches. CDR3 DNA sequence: TGCGCCAGCAGCCCAGGCCGGGACAGCAATGAAAAACTGTTTTTT. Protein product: CASSPGRDSNEKLFF.

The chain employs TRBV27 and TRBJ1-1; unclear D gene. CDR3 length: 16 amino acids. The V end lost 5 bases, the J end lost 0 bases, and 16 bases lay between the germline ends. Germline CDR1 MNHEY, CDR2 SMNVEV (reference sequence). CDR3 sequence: CASSPRLYSMNTEAFF. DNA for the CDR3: TGTGCCAGCAGTCCCCGTCTCTATTCCATGAACACTGAAGCTTTCTTT.

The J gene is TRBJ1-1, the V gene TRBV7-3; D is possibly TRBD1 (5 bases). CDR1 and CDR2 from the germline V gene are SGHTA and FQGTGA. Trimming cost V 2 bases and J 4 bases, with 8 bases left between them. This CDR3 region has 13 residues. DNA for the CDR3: TGTGCCAGCAGCTTAGATAGGGGCACTGAAGCTTTCTTT. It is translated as CASSLDRGTEAFF.

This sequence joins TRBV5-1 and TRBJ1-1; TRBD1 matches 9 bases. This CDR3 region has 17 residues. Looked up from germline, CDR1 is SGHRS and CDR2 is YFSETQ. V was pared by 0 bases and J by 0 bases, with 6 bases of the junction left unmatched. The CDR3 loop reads CASSLGATGGVNTEAFF. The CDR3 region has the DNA TGCGCCAGCAGCTTGGGGGCGACAGGGGGGGTGAACACTGAAGCTTTCTTT.

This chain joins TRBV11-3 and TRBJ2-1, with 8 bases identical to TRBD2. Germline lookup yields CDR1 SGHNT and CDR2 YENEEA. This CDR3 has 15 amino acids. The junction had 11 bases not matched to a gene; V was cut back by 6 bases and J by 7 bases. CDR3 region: CASSSTSGGGNEQFF. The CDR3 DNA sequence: TGTGCCAGCAGTAGCACTAGCGGAGGGGGGAATGAGCAGTTCTTC. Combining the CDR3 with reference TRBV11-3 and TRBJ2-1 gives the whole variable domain EAGVVQSPRYKIIEKKQPVAFWCNPISGHNTLYWYLQNLGQGPELLIRYENEEAVDDSQLPKDRFSAERLKGVDSTLKIQPAELGDSAVYLCASSSTSGGGNEQFFGPGTRLTVL.

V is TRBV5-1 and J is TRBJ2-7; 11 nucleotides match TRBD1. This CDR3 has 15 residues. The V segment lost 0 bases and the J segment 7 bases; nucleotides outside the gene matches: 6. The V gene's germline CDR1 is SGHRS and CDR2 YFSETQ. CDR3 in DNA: TGCGCCAGCAGCTTGGGGACAGGGGGCCTAAAGGAGCAGTACTTC. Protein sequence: CASSLGTGGLKEQYF.

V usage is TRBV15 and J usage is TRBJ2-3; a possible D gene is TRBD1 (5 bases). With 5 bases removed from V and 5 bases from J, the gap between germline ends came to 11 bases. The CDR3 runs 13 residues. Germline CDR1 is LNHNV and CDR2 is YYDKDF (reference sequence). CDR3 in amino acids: CATSWIQGDTQYF. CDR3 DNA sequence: TGTGCCACCAGCTGGATCCAGGGAGATACGCAGTATTTT.

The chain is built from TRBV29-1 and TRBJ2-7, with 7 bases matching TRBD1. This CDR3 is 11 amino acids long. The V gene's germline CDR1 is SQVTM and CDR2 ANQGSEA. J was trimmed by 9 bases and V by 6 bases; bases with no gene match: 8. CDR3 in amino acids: CSVRTGPAQYF. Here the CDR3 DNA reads TGCAGCGTACGGACAGGACCCGCGCAGTACTTC.

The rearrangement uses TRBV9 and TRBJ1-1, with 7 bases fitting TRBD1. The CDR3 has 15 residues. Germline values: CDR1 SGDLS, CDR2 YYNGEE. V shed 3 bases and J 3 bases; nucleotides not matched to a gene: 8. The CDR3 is CASSGGQLTDTEAFF. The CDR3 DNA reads TGTGCCAGCAGCGGGGGACAGCTCACGGACACTGAAGCTTTCTTT.

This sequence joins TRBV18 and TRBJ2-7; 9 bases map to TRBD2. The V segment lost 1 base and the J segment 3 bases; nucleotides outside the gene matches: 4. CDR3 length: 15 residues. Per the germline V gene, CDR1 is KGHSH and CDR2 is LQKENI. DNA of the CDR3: TGTGCCAGCTCACCACGGGATAGCGGGAGCTACGAGCAGTACTTC. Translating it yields CASSPRDSGSYEQYF.

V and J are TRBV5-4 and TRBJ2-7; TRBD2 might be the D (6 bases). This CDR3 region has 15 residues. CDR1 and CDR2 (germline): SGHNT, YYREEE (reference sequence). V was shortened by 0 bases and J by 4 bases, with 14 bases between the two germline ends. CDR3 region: CASSLGAGGVYEQYF. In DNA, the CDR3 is TGTGCCAGCAGCTTGGGAGCAGGCGGGGTGTACGAGCAGTACTTC.

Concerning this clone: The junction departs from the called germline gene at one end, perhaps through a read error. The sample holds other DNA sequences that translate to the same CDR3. CDR3: CASNRLAGVSYEQYF. Here the CDR3 DNA reads TGCGCCAGCAATCGACTAGCGGGGGTATCCTACGAGCAGTACTTC. The chain couples TRBV2 to TRBJ2-7, with 12 positions matching TRBD2. The CDR3 contains 15 residues. The germline V gene encodes CDR1 SNHLY and CDR2 FYNNEI.

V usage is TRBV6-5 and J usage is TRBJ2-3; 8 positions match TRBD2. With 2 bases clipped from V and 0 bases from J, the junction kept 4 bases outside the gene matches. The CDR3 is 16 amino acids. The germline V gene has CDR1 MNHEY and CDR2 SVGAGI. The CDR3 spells CASSYRASGSTDTQYF. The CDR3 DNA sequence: TGTGCCAGCAGTTACAGGGCTAGCGGGAGCACAGATACGCAGTATTTT.

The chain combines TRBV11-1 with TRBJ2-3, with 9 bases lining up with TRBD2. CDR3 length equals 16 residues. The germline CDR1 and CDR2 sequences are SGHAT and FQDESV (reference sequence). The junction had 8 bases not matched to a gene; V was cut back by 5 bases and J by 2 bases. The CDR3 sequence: CASSVAVAGATDTQYF. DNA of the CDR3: TGTGCCAGCAGCGTCGCCGTAGCGGGGGCCACAGATACGCAGTATTTT.

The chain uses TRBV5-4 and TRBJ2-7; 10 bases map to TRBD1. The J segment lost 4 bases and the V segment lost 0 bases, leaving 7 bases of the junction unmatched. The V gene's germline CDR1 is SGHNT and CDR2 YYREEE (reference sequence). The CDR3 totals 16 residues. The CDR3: CASSLEPGQGSYEQYF. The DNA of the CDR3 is TGTGCCAGCAGCTTGGAACCGGGACAGGGGTCGTACGAGCAGTACTTC.

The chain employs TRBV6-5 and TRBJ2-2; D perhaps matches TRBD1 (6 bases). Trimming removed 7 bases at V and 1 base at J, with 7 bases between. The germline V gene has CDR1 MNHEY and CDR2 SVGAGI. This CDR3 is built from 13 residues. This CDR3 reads CASKTGNTGELFF. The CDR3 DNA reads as TGTGCCAGCAAGACAGGGAACACCGGGGAGCTGTTTTTT.

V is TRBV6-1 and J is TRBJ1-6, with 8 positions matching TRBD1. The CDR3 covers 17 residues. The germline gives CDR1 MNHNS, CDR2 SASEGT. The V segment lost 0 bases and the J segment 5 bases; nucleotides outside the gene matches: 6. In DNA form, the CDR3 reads TGTGCCAGCAGTGAAGCGCTAGGACAGGGAAATAATTCACCCCTCCACTTT. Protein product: CASSEALGQGNNSPLHF.